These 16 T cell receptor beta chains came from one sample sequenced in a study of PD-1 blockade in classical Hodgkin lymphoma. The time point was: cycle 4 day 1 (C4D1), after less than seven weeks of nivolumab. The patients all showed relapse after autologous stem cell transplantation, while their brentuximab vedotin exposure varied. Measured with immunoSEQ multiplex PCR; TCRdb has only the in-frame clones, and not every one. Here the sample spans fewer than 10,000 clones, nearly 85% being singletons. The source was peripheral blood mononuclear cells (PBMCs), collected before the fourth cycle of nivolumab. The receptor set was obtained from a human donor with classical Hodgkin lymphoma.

CDR3 coding DNA: TGTGCCAGCAGCCAAGGGTTCCAGAACACTGAAGCTTTCTTT. This codes for CASSQGFQNTEAFF. The chain couples TRBV11-3 to TRBJ1-1; D not resolved. This CDR3 has 14 amino acids. V was shortened by 5 bases and J by 1 base, with 11 bases between the two germline ends. Per the germline V gene, CDR1 is SGHNT and CDR2 is YENEEA.

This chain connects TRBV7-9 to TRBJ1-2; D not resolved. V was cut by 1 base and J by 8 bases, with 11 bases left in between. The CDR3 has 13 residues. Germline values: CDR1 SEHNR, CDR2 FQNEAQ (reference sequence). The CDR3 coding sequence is TGTGCCAGCAGCTTAGAGCGTGTGGGGGGCTACACCTTC. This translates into CASSLERVGGYTF. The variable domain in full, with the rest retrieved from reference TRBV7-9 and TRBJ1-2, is DTGVSQNPRHKITKRGQNVTFRCDPISEHNRLYWYRQTLGQGPEFLTYFQNEAQLEKSRLLSDRFSAERPKGSFSTLEIQRTEQGDSAMYLCASSLERVGGYTFGSGTRLTVV.

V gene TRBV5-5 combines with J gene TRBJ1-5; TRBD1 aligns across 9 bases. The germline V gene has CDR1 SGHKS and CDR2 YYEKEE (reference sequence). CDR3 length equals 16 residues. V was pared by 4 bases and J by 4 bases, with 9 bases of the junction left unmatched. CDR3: CASSITPGQGNQPQHF. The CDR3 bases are TGTGCCAGCAGCATAACCCCGGGACAGGGAAATCAGCCCCAGCATTTT.

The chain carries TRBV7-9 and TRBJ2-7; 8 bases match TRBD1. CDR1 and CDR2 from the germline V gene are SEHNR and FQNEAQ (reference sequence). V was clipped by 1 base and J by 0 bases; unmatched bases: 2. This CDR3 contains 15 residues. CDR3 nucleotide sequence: TGTGCCAGCAGCTTAGGGGACAGGAGCTCCTACGAGCAGTACTTC. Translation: CASSLGDRSSYEQYF.

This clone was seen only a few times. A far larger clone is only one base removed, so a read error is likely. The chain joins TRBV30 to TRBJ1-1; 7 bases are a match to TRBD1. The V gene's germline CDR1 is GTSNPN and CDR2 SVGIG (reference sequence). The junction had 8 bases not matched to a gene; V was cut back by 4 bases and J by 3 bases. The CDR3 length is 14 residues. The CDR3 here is CAWNRGSGDTEAFF. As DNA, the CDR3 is TGTGCCTGGAACAGGGGCTCGGGCGACACTGAAGCTTTCTTT.

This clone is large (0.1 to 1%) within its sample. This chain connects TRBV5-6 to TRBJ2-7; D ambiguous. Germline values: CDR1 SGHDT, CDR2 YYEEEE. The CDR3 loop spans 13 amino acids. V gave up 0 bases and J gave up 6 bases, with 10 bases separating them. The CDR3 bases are TGTGCCAGCAGCTTGGCCAATGGACCCGAGCAGTACTTC. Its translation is CASSLANGPEQYF.

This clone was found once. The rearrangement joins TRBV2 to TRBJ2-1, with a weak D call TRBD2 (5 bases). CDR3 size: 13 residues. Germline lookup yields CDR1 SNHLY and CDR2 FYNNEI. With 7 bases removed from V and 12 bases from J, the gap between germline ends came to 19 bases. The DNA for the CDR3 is TGTGCCAGCATCGGCGGGCGTATCCGTGGGCAGTTCTTC. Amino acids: CASIGGRIRGQFF.

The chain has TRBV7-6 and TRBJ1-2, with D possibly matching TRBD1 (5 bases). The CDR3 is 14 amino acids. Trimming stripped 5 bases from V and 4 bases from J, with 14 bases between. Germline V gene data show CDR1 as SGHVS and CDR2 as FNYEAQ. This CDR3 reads CASSDPGLSYGYTF. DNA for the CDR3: TGTGCCAGCAGCGATCCGGGACTCAGCTATGGCTACACCTTC.

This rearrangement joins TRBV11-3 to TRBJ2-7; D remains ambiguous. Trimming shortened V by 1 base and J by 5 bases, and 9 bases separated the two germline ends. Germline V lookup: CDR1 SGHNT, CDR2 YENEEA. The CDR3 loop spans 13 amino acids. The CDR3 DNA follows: TGTGCCAGCAGCTTAGGGTTGAGAGACGAGCAGTACTTC. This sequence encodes CASSLGLRDEQYF.

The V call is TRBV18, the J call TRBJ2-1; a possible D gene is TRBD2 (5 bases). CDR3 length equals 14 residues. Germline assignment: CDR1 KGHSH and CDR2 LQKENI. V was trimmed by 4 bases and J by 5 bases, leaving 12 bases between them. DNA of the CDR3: TGTGCCAGCTCACGATCCGGGAATCACAATGAGCAGTTCTTC. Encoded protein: CASSRSGNHNEQFF.

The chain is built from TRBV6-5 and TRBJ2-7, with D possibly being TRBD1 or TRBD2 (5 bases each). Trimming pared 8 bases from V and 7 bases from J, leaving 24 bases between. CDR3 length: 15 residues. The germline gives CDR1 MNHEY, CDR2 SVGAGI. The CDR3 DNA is TGTGCCAGCCGCGTTCTGGGGGTTGGGCCGGGTGAGCAGTACTTC. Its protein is CASRVLGVGPGEQYF.

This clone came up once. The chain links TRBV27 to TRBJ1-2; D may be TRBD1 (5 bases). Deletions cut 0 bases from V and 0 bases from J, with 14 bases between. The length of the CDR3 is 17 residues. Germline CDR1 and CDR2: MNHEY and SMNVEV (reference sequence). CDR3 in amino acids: CASSLSIGGNSNYGYTF. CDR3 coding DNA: TGTGCCAGCAGTTTATCGATTGGGGGGAATTCTAACTATGGCTACACCTTC.

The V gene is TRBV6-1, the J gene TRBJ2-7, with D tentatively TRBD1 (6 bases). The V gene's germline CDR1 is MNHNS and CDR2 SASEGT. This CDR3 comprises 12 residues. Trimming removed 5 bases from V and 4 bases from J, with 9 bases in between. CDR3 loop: CASSFRGYEQYF. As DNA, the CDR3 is TGTGCCAGCAGTTTCAGGGGTTACGAGCAGTACTTC.

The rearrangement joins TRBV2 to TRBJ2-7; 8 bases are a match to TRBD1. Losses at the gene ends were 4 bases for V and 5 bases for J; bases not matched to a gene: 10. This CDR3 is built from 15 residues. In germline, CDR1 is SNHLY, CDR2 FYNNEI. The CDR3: CASSAWTGSVDEQYF. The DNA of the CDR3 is TGTGCCAGCAGTGCCTGGACAGGGTCAGTGGACGAGCAGTACTTC.

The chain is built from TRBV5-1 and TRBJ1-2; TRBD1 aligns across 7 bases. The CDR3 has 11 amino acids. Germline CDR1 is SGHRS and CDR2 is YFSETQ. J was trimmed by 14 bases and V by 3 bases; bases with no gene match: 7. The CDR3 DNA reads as TGCGCCAGCAGCTGGGGACAGCTATTGACCTTC. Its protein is CASSWGQLLTF.

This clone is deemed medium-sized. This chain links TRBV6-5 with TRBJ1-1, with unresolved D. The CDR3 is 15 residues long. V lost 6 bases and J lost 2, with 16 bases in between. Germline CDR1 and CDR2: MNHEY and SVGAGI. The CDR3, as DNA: TGTGCCAGCAGCCTGACCCATCCAGCTAACACTGAAGCTTTCTTT. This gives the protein CASSLTHPANTEAFF.